These 9 T cell receptor beta chains share one sample of origin, sequenced in a study of cytomegalovirus exposure and HLA in healthy donors. The primer mix had 60 Vbeta and 13 Jbeta primers. This table comes from immunoSEQ multiplex PCR, and its TCRdb copy is limited to in-frame clones, with some not included. The data show 100,000 to 150,000 clones, with under 12% seen just once and approximately 4.4% held by the top ten. The sample comprised PBMCs. These receptors all stem from a woman aged 18-29 years in good health and CMV-seropositive.

V gene TRBV27 combines with J gene TRBJ2-3; 7 bases fit TRBD2. The V and J ends lost 4 bases and 7 bases, in that order; junction bases with no gene match: 8. Germline lookup yields CDR1 MNHEY and CDR2 SMNVEV (reference sequence). The CDR3 runs 14 residues. CDR3 amino acids: CASSSWRENYTQYF. CDR3 bases: TGTGCCAGCAGTTCTTGGCGGGAGAACTATACGCAGTATTTT.

Only a few counts were recorded for this clone. This CDR3 is CASSRVGNTEAFF. DNA for the CDR3: TGTGCCAGTAGCCGGGTTGGGAACACTGAAGCTTTCTTT. The V gene is TRBV19, the J gene TRBJ1-1; D uncertain. Per the germline V gene, CDR1 is LNHDA and CDR2 is SQIVND (reference sequence). V shed 6 bases and J shed 1 base, with 9 bases lying between them. This CDR3 region has 13 residues. Filled out from reference TRBV19 and TRBJ1-1, the complete variable domain reads DGGITQSPKYLFRKEGQNVTLSCEQNLNHDAMYWYRQDPGQGLRLIYYSQIVNDFQKGDIAEGYSVSREKKESFPLTVTSAQKNPTAFYLCASSRVGNTEAFFGQGTRLTVV.

This clone appeared a few times. The chain recombines TRBV15 with TRBJ1-2; D not resolved. The ends were cut back, 0 bases at V and 1 base at J, with 9 bases in the middle. The CDR3 extends over 15 amino acids. Germline-derived CDR1 and CDR2 are LNHNV and YYDKDF (reference sequence). CDR3 in DNA: TGTGCCACCAGCAGAGATCCTGCGGTTAACTATGGCTACACCTTC. Its translation: CATSRDPAVNYGYTF.

V gene TRBV28 combines with J gene TRBJ2-7; TRBD1 matches at 8 bases. Germline V gene data show CDR1 as MDHEN and CDR2 as SYDVKM. Trimming at V came to 6 bases and at J to 4 bases, leaving 5 bases not matched to a gene. This CDR3 is 13 amino acids long. The CDR3 region has the DNA TGTGCCAGCAGCCCCGGACAGGGTTACGAGCAGTACTTC. Encoded protein: CASSPGQGYEQYF.

The chain uses TRBV2 and TRBJ2-6; D might be TRBD1 (5 bases). Between the trimmed V and J ends, which lost 5 bases and 3 bases, there was a span of 8 bases. In germline, CDR1 is SNHLY, CDR2 FYNNEI. This CDR3 is 14 amino acids long. DNA for the CDR3: TGTGCCAGCAGTACAGGAAGTGGGGCCAACGTCCTGACTTTC. Protein sequence: CASSTGSGANVLTF.

This clone occurred a few times. The J gene is TRBJ2-1, the V gene TRBV5-4; the match to TRBD2 covers 8 bases. Germline V gene data show CDR1 as SGHNT and CDR2 as YYREEE (reference sequence). Trimming took 0 bases from V and 4 from J; bases not matched to a gene: 6. The CDR3 totals 16 residues. The CDR3 nucleotides read TGTGCCAGCAGCTTGGGGCTAGCGGGCAGATACAATGAGCAGTTCTTC. It yields the protein CASSLGLAGRYNEQFF.

The sample holds a few counts of this clone. V gene TRBV5-1 combines with J gene TRBJ2-6, with D tentatively TRBD1 (6 bases). V lost 2 bases and J lost 1, with 13 bases in between. Germline values: CDR1 SGHRS, CDR2 YFSETQ. There are 17 residues in the CDR3. In nucleotides, the CDR3 is TGCGCCAGCAGCTTAGAGGGGGTATTATCTGGGGCCAACGTCCTGACTTTC. Amino acid sequence: CASSLEGVLSGANVLTF.

This clone was counted between two and nine times. The chain links TRBV27 to TRBJ2-2; D is uncertain. This CDR3 contains 12 residues. V shed 6 bases and J shed 6 bases, with 8 bases lying between them. Germline CDR1 reads MNHEY; CDR2 reads SMNVEV (reference sequence). The CDR3 DNA sequence: TGTGCCAGCAGCCCGGTAGCCGGGGAGCTGTTTTTT. Encoded protein: CASSPVAGELFF.

This clone was counted only a few times. The V and J genes are TRBV6-5 and TRBJ1-1; D may be TRBD1 (6 bases). The CDR3 contains 12 residues. Germline V CDR1 and CDR2: MNHEY, SVGAGI. Trimming removed 6 bases from V and 11 bases from J, with 16 bases in between. The CDR3 sequence: CASSQVGGRAFF. The CDR3 coding sequence is TGTGCCAGCAGCCAAGTGGGGGGGCGGGCTTTCTTT.